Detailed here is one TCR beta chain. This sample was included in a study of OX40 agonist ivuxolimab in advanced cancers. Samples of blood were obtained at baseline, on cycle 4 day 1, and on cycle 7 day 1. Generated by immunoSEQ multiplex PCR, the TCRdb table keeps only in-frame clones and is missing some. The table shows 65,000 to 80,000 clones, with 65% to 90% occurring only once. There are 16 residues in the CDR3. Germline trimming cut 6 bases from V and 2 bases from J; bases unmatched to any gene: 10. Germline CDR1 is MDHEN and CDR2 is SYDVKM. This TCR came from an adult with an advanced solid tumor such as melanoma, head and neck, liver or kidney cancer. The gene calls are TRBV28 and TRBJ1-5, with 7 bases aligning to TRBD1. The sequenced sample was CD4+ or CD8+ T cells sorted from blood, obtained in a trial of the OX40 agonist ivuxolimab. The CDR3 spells CASSDRGGHGNQPQHF. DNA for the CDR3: TGTGCCAGCAGCGATAGAGGGGGCCATGGCAATCAGCCCCAGCATTTT.